This TCR beta chain was sequenced during a study of blood T cell repertoires in COVID-19. Across the study: The United States, Italy and Spain provided the acute and convalescent COVID-19 samples. The analysed material was cDNA or gDNA that came from T cells, B-cell-depleted T cells, or PBMCs.

Those enrolled, adults aged about 18 to 89 years, came from about two dozen US areas. Each recovered donor of Cohort 3 presented with two negative PCRs, clearance, or symptom resolution. Germline lookup yields CDR1 SEHNR and CDR2 FQNEAQ (reference sequence). V lost 3 bases and J 3 bases, leaving 5 bases between the germline ends. The CDR3 sequence is 13 residues long. This clone came up a few times. Sequencing was performed with immunoSEQ multiplex PCR; in TCRdb, only in-frame clones are kept and a portion is missing. The repertoire consists of over 250,000 clones, with approximately 90% occurring once and the leading ten covering 8.8%.

The chain combines TRBV7-9 with TRBJ2-2; D unclear. The sequencing input was PBMCs or T cells enriched from blood (not recorded which). The sequence was obtained from a man aged 35-49 years who had recovered from COVID-19. The CDR3 DNA reads as TGTGCCAGCAGCTTCCCTTACACCGGGGAGCTGTTTTTT. Translating gives CASSFPYTGELFF.